One sample yielded the 10 T cell receptor beta chains listed below, sequenced in a study of blood T cell repertoires in COVID-19. TCRdb's copy holds only in-frame clones and misses some; the assay was immunoSEQ multiplex PCR. This sample yields under 200,000 clones, of which around 87% are seen a single time; 2.5% belongs to the top ten. Sequenced sample: peripheral blood. Receptors were obtained from a man between 35 and 55 years old with active or convalescent COVID-19.

This clone appeared once. V usage is TRBV7-8 and J usage is TRBJ1-2; 9 nucleotides agree with TRBD1. Germline V gene sequence: CDR1 SGHVS, CDR2 FQNEAQ. The CDR3 spans 16 residues. The trim removed 5 bases at V and 8 bases at J, leaving 15 bases unmatched. The CDR3 is CASSPRLGQGRGGYTF. The CDR3 DNA reads TGTGCCAGCAGCCCCCGTTTGGGACAGGGAAGGGGGGGCTACACCTTC. Together with reference TRBV7-8 and TRBJ1-2, the CDR3 gives the full variable domain: GAGVSQSPRYKVAKRGQDVALRCDPISGHVSLFWYQQALGQGPEFLTYFQNEAQLDKSGLPSDRFFAERPEGSVSTLKIQRTQQEDSAVYLCASSPRLGQGRGGYTFGSGTRLTVV.

The rearrangement uses TRBV3-1 (or the pseudogene TRBV3-2) and TRBJ2-2; 7 bases line up with TRBD2. J lost 11 bases, V lost 4 bases, and 4 bases had no gene match. CDR3 length: 12 residues. Germline CDR1 is LGHDT and CDR2 is YNNKEL (reference sequence). The CDR3 loop reads CASSPSGVELFF. CDR3 nucleotide sequence: TGTGCCAGCAGCCCGAGCGGGGTCGAGCTGTTTTTT.

The V and J genes are TRBV11-2 and TRBJ2-6; 8 bases are shared with TRBD1. The CDR3 is 18 residues long. The germline gives CDR1 SGHAT, CDR2 FQNNGV. V gave up 2 bases and J gave up 0 bases; unmatched junction bases: 6. CDR3 amino acids: CASSLPGTGRSGANVLTF. The CDR3 region has the DNA TGTGCCAGCAGCTTACCCGGGACAGGCCGCTCTGGGGCCAACGTCCTGACTTTC.

The rearrangement uses TRBV7-2 and TRBJ2-7; 10 bases align to TRBD1. After removal of 5 bases from V and 3 bases from J, the junction contained 7 bases not matched to a gene. Germline values: CDR1 SGHTA, CDR2 FQGNSA. The CDR3 has 15 amino acids. The chain's CDR3 is CASSPRGQGGYEQYF. The CDR3 bases are TGTGCCAGCAGCCCCCGCGGACAGGGGGGCTACGAGCAGTACTTC.

The chain joins TRBV5-5 to TRBJ1-2; no clear D. The CDR3 totals 14 residues. Germline V gene lookup returns CDR1 SGHKS and CDR2 YYEKEE (reference sequence). Trimming pared 0 bases from V and 4 bases from J, leaving 10 bases between. The CDR3 sequence: CASSLDRYSYGYTF. As DNA, the CDR3 is TGTGCCAGCAGCTTGGATCGTTACTCCTATGGCTACACCTTC.

This clone was seen only a few times. V and J are TRBV5-4 and TRBJ1-2, with D possibly matching TRBD1 (6 bases). Germline CDR1 SGHNT, CDR2 YYREEE (reference sequence). The CDR3 loop spans 15 amino acids. Deletions cut 0 bases from V and 4 bases from J, with 13 bases between. The DNA for the CDR3 is TGTGCCAGCAGCTTGGAGCCAGGGGATCTCTATGGCTACACCTTC. It yields the protein CASSLEPGDLYGYTF.

The V and J genes are TRBV4-1 and TRBJ1-6; the match to TRBD1 covers 10 bases. The junction had 5 bases not matched to a gene; V was cut back by 5 bases and J by 7 bases. This CDR3 is built from 15 residues. Per the germline V gene, CDR1 is MGHRA and CDR2 is YSYEKL. CDR3 loop: CASSFGQGGNSPLHF. CDR3 DNA sequence: TGCGCCAGCAGCTTCGGACAGGGGGGGAATTCACCCCTCCACTTT.

The V call is TRBV5-8, the J call TRBJ2-5; no reliable D call. This CDR3 spans 12 amino acids. Trimming took off 0 bases at V and 5 bases at J, with 5 bases between the two ends. CDR1 is SGHTS and CDR2 is YDEGEE in the germline V gene. The CDR3 loop is CASSLARETQYF. CDR3 nucleotide sequence: TGTGCCAGCAGCTTGGCCCGGGAGACCCAGTACTTC.

The chain joins TRBV2 to TRBJ1-6, with D unclear. V gave up 8 bases and J gave up 0 bases, with 20 bases separating them. The CDR3 consists of 18 residues. The germline gives CDR1 SNHLY, CDR2 FYNNEI. The CDR3 reads CASFLEREGGSYNSPLHF. In DNA form, the CDR3 reads TGTGCCAGCTTTTTGGAACGGGAGGGTGGCTCCTATAATTCACCCCTCCACTTT.

The chain employs TRBV5-5 and TRBJ1-1, with unresolved D. V gave up 2 bases and J gave up 1 base, with 9 bases separating them. The CDR3 contains 14 residues. Germline CDR1 SGHKS, CDR2 YYEKEE (reference sequence). CDR3 region: CASSLNPGNTEAFF. The CDR3 DNA reads TGTGCCAGCAGCTTAAATCCAGGGAACACTGAAGCTTTCTTT.